The clone carrying this T cell receptor (beta chain) was counted once. Antigen: not known. Germline V gives CDR1 GTSNPN, CDR2 SVGIG (reference sequence). The CDR3 covers 15 residues. Trimming left V 4 bases short and J 5 bases short, with 20 bases between. These data belong to a study of cytomegalovirus exposure and HLA in healthy donors. Primers for the PCR totalled 60 Vbeta and 13 Jbeta. TCRdb's copy holds only in-frame clones and misses some; the assay was immunoSEQ multiplex PCR. The sample consists of 100,000 or so clones, about 70% of them appearing once. The study's findings and limits: When a later analysis compared HLA-associated TCR beta chains with equally common others, the HLA-associated chains turned out to be more clonally expanded and to have lower generation probabilities. Roughly uniform depth of sequencing across donors was assumed in presence/absence analyses.

The specimen was PBMCs. V usage is TRBV30 and J usage is TRBJ2-5; the D is unclear. The clonotype comes from a man aged 25 to 40 in good health and CMV-seronegative. CDR3 DNA sequence: TGTGCCTGGAACTTAAATGGCGGCCCTGGGGAGACCCAGTACTTC. It encodes CAWNLNGGPGETQYF.